The 27 T cell receptor beta chains reported below all come from one sample, sequenced in a study of blood T cell repertoires in COVID-19. Generated by immunoSEQ multiplex PCR, the TCRdb table keeps only in-frame clones and is missing some. The table shows a few hundred thousand clones, with roughly four fifths occurring only once. Sequencing used PBMCs or T cells enriched from blood (not recorded which). The receptors were sampled from a woman between 50 and 59 years old who had recovered from COVID-19.

The chain employs TRBV19 and TRBJ1-2, with unresolved D. CDR3 length equals 11 residues. Trimming took off 4 bases at V and 3 bases at J, with 3 bases between the two ends. Per germline, CDR1 LNHDA and CDR2 SQIVND (reference sequence). CDR3 sequence (DNA): TGTGCCAGTAGTAGCGACTATGGCTACACCTTC. It is translated as CASSSDYGYTF.

This clone was counted a single time. The chain recombines TRBV18 with TRBJ2-2; 9 bases align to TRBD1. The germline CDR1 and CDR2 sequences are KGHSH and LQKENI. V gave up 2 bases and J gave up 1 base; unmatched junction bases: 5. This CDR3 contains 17 residues. The CDR3 coding sequence is TGTGCCAGCTCACCAAGGTTGGGACAGGGGAACACCGGGGAGCTGTTTTTT. Its translation is CASSPRLGQGNTGELFF.

This sequence joins TRBV2 and TRBJ1-6, with no clear D. The V and J ends lost 0 bases and 7 bases respectively, with 7 bases between them. The germline V gene has CDR1 SNHLY and CDR2 FYNNEI. The CDR3 loop spans 14 amino acids. CDR3 nucleotide sequence: TGTGCCAGCAGTGAAGCGGCCAGAAATTCACCCCTCCACTTT. This codes for CASSEAARNSPLHF.

The rearrangement joins TRBV19 to TRBJ2-3, with 8 bases fitting TRBD1. The CDR3 covers 20 residues. The germline gives CDR1 LNHDA, CDR2 SQIVND (reference sequence). With 2 bases clipped from V and 5 bases from J, the junction kept 21 bases outside the gene matches. The CDR3 region is CASSIRGPGQANPLRDTQYF. The CDR3 DNA reads as TGTGCCAGTAGTATACGTGGCCCGGGACAGGCGAACCCCTTGAGAGATACGCAGTATTTT.

This chain joins TRBV7-9 and TRBJ1-1; D gene uncertain. CDR1 and CDR2 (germline): SEHNR, FQNEAQ (reference sequence). With 6 bases removed from V and 3 bases from J, the gap between germline ends came to 11 bases. The CDR3 is 13 amino acids. The CDR3 sequence is CASRHPGDTEAFF. The DNA of the CDR3 is TGTGCCAGCAGACATCCAGGTGACACTGAAGCTTTCTTT.

The chain joins TRBV3-1 (or the pseudogene TRBV3-2) to TRBJ1-1; possible D gene TRBD1, 6 bases. The CDR3 is 16 residues long. Trimming shortened V by 4 bases and J by 5 bases, and 20 bases separated the two germline ends. Germline CDR1 LGHDT, CDR2 YNNKEL (reference sequence). CDR3 loop: CASSPQARGGGTEAFF. The CDR3 DNA reads as TGTGCCAGCAGCCCCCAGGCCAGGGGCGGTGGGACTGAAGCTTTCTTT.

The gene calls are TRBV2 and TRBJ1-1, with D possibly being TRBD1 (6 bases). Germline CDR1 is SNHLY and CDR2 is FYNNEI. The CDR3 has 14 amino acids. V lost 8 bases and J lost 0, with 13 bases in between. Here the CDR3 DNA reads TGTGCCAGCGACTTACAGGGAATGAACACTGAAGCTTTCTTT. Translated, it gives CASDLQGMNTEAFF.

This clone turned up a few times. The chain uses TRBV5-1 and TRBJ2-3, with 10 bases lining up with TRBD2. The CDR3 has 19 amino acids. Per the germline V gene, CDR1 is SGHRS and CDR2 is YFSETQ. Unmatched junction bases numbered 14, after V lost 0 bases and J lost 4 bases. The CDR3 nucleotides read TGCGCCAGCAGCTTGGTAGGGCAGCGGGGGGGCCGGGGGCCAGATACGCAGTATTTT. This translates into CASSLVGQRGGRGPDTQYF.

The gene calls are TRBV2 and TRBJ2-1; D is unclear. Trimming stripped 6 bases from V and 4 bases from J, with 4 bases between. The germline gives CDR1 SNHLY, CDR2 FYNNEI. The CDR3 extends over 11 amino acids. In DNA form, the CDR3 reads TGTGCCAGCAGCGAGTACAATGAGCAGTTCTTC. Its translation is CASSEYNEQFF.

This sequence joins TRBV19 and TRBJ1-5; 10 bases are shared with TRBD1. The CDR3 is 15 amino acids. J lost 5 bases, V lost 5 bases, and 6 bases had no gene match. Germline V gene lookup returns CDR1 LNHDA and CDR2 SQIVND (reference sequence). The CDR3 sequence: CASSFDRGLDQPQHF. The CDR3 DNA follows: TGTGCCAGTAGTTTCGACAGGGGGCTCGATCAGCCCCAGCATTTT.

DNA of the CDR3: TGTGCCAGCAGTCCACACCTACCGGGGAACACTGAAGCTTTCTTT. Its protein is CASSPHLPGNTEAFF. This chain joins TRBV6-2 or TRBV6-3 and TRBJ1-1; D is unclear. Trimming pared 5 bases from V and 1 base from J, leaving 14 bases between. The CDR3 is 15 residues long. CDR1 MNHEY and CDR2 SVGEGT come from the germline V gene.

J is TRBJ2-2 and V is TRBV4-1, with a weak D call TRBD1 (6 bases). The V gene lost 9 bases and the J gene lost 5 bases, with 7 bases spanning the gap. Per germline, CDR1 MGHRA and CDR2 YSYEKL. This CDR3 is 11 amino acids long. The CDR3 spells CASRGTGELFF. The CDR3 coding sequence is TGCGCCAGTAGGGGGACCGGGGAGCTGTTTTTT.

The chain recombines TRBV7-2 with TRBJ2-1; possible D gene TRBD2, 7 bases. The V gene lost 1 base and the J gene lost 0 bases, with 13 bases spanning the gap. Germline assignment: CDR1 SGHTA and CDR2 FQGNSA. The CDR3 is made up of 17 amino acids. CDR3 in DNA: TGTGCCAGCAGCTTAGGGCGGGGGCCCTACTCCTACAATGAGCAGTTCTTC. It translates to CASSLGRGPYSYNEQFF.

The V gene is TRBV5-6, the J gene TRBJ2-1; D is unresolved. V was shortened by 2 bases and J by 5 bases, with 11 bases between the two germline ends. CDR1 and CDR2 from the germline V gene are SGHDT and YYEEEE. The length of the CDR3 is 14 residues. Here the CDR3 reads CASSFVAINNEQFF. The CDR3 bases are TGTGCCAGCAGCTTTGTTGCGATAAACAATGAGCAGTTCTTC.

This clone has a handful of counts. The V and J genes are TRBV5-1 and TRBJ2-7; TRBD2 aligns across 8 bases. In germline, CDR1 is SGHRS, CDR2 YFSETQ. The CDR3 runs 16 residues. Unmatched junction bases numbered 9, after V lost 4 bases and J lost 0 bases. In DNA, the CDR3 is TGCGCCAGCAGCCCGGGGGGGACTCAGAGCTCCTACGAGCAGTACTTC. Amino acids: CASSPGGTQSSYEQYF.

This chain joins TRBV5-1 and TRBJ2-3, with 7 bases that match TRBD1. With 4 bases clipped from V and 0 bases from J, the junction kept 5 bases outside the gene matches. CDR1 is SGHRS and CDR2 is YFSETQ in the germline V gene. The CDR3 is made up of 15 amino acids. The CDR3 region is CASSGRDSSTDTQYF. CDR3 nucleotide sequence: TGCGCCAGCAGCGGCCGGGACAGTAGCACAGATACGCAGTATTTT.

The rearrangement links TRBV5-4 to TRBJ1-5; D gene unclear. Trimming removed 2 bases from V and 6 bases from J, with 9 bases in between. This CDR3 has 13 amino acids. The germline gives CDR1 SGHNT, CDR2 YYREEE (reference sequence). The CDR3: CASSFWGVQPQHF. The CDR3 nucleotides are TGTGCCAGCAGCTTTTGGGGAGTTCAGCCCCAGCATTTT.

The chain uses TRBV12-3 or TRBV12-4 and TRBJ1-6, with 7 bases that match TRBD1. V was pared by 1 base and J by 16 bases, with 4 bases of the junction left unmatched. The CDR3 has 12 residues. The CDR3 DNA sequence: TGTGCCAGCAGTTTAGAACCAGGGGGACTCCACTTT. Protein: CASSLEPGGLHF.

The V gene is TRBV6-5, the J gene TRBJ2-3; 8 bases are shared with TRBD1. V shed 6 bases and J 4 bases; nucleotides not matched to a gene: 6. CDR1 MNHEY and CDR2 SVGAGI come from the germline V gene. The CDR3 is 14 amino acids. The CDR3 protein is CASSFDRGADTQYF. CDR3 DNA: TGTGCCAGCAGCTTCGACAGGGGCGCAGATACGCAGTATTTT.

This clone was counted once. J is TRBJ1-1 and V is TRBV20-1; D ambiguous. Germline CDR1 reads DFQATT; CDR2 reads SNEGSKA (reference sequence). The CDR3 loop spans 13 amino acids. V was pared by 3 bases and J by 8 bases, with 16 bases between. CDR3 sequence: CSASVSGIVEAFF. In nucleotides, the CDR3 is TGCAGTGCTAGTGTATCAGGAATCGTCGAAGCTTTCTTT.

The V call is TRBV19, the J call TRBJ1-5; 8 bases fit TRBD1. The trim removed 4 bases at V and 4 bases at J, leaving 3 bases unmatched. Germline V gene sequence: CDR1 LNHDA, CDR2 SQIVND (reference sequence). This CDR3 region has 14 residues. CDR3 DNA: TGTGCCAGTAGTACGGACAGGGAGAATCAGCCCCAGCATTTT. As protein: CASSTDRENQPQHF.

The chain couples TRBV7-2 to TRBJ2-3; no clear D. The germline gives CDR1 SGHTA, CDR2 FQGNSA. The CDR3 has 15 residues. The ends were cut back, 0 bases at V and 0 bases at J, with 7 bases in the middle. CDR3: CASSLALGSTDTQYF. Written as DNA, the CDR3 is TGTGCCAGCAGCTTAGCGCTCGGGAGCACAGATACGCAGTATTTT.

This rearrangement joins TRBV2 to TRBJ1-2; 8 bases fit TRBD1. The CDR3 is 15 amino acids. CDR1 and CDR2 (germline): SNHLY, FYNNEI. Trimming at V came to 4 bases and at J to 7 bases, leaving 11 bases not matched to a gene. DNA for the CDR3: TGTGCCAGCAGTGGCCCTGGACAGGGCGGCTCTGGCTACACCTTC. Translating gives CASSGPGQGGSGYTF.

The V gene is TRBV7-2, the J gene TRBJ1-3, with D possibly TRBD1 on 6 matching bases. This CDR3 spans 17 amino acids. Per germline, CDR1 SGHTA and CDR2 FQGNSA. The V end was cut by 5 bases, the J end by 1 base, with 18 bases between. This CDR3 is CASSPFILQGSGNTIYF. CDR3 DNA: TGTGCCAGCAGCCCCTTCATACTACAGGGTTCTGGAAACACCATATATTTT.

The chain recombines TRBV7-8 with TRBJ1-2, with 9 bases that match TRBD1. After removal of 5 bases from V and 0 bases from J, the junction contained 13 bases not matched to a gene. The germline V gene encodes CDR1 SGHVS and CDR2 FQNEAQ. The CDR3 has 18 amino acids. The CDR3 is CASSRDRAPASSNYGYTF. CDR3 coding DNA: TGTGCCAGCAGCCGGGACAGGGCCCCGGCCTCTTCTAACTATGGCTACACCTTC.

This clone appeared a single time. The chain links TRBV4-1 to TRBJ1-5, with a possible D match to TRBD1 (5 bases). The germline V and J ends were trimmed by 1 base and 5 bases, with 12 bases remaining between them. This CDR3 region has 15 residues. From germline, CDR1 is MGHRA and CDR2 YSYEKL. This CDR3 is CASSQGTIADQPQHF. In nucleotides, the CDR3 is TGCGCCAGCAGCCAAGGGACAATCGCAGATCAGCCCCAGCATTTT.

The chain combines TRBV13 with TRBJ2-2; the D gene is possibly TRBD2 (5 bases). CDR1 is PRHDT and CDR2 is FYEKMQ in the germline V gene (reference sequence). The CDR3 runs to 14 residues. V dropped 5 bases and J dropped 5 bases, with 12 bases sitting between them. The CDR3 nucleotides read TGTGCCAGCAGCCCCCGAGGGCAGACCGGGGAGCTGTTTTTT. Protein: CASSPRGQTGELFF.